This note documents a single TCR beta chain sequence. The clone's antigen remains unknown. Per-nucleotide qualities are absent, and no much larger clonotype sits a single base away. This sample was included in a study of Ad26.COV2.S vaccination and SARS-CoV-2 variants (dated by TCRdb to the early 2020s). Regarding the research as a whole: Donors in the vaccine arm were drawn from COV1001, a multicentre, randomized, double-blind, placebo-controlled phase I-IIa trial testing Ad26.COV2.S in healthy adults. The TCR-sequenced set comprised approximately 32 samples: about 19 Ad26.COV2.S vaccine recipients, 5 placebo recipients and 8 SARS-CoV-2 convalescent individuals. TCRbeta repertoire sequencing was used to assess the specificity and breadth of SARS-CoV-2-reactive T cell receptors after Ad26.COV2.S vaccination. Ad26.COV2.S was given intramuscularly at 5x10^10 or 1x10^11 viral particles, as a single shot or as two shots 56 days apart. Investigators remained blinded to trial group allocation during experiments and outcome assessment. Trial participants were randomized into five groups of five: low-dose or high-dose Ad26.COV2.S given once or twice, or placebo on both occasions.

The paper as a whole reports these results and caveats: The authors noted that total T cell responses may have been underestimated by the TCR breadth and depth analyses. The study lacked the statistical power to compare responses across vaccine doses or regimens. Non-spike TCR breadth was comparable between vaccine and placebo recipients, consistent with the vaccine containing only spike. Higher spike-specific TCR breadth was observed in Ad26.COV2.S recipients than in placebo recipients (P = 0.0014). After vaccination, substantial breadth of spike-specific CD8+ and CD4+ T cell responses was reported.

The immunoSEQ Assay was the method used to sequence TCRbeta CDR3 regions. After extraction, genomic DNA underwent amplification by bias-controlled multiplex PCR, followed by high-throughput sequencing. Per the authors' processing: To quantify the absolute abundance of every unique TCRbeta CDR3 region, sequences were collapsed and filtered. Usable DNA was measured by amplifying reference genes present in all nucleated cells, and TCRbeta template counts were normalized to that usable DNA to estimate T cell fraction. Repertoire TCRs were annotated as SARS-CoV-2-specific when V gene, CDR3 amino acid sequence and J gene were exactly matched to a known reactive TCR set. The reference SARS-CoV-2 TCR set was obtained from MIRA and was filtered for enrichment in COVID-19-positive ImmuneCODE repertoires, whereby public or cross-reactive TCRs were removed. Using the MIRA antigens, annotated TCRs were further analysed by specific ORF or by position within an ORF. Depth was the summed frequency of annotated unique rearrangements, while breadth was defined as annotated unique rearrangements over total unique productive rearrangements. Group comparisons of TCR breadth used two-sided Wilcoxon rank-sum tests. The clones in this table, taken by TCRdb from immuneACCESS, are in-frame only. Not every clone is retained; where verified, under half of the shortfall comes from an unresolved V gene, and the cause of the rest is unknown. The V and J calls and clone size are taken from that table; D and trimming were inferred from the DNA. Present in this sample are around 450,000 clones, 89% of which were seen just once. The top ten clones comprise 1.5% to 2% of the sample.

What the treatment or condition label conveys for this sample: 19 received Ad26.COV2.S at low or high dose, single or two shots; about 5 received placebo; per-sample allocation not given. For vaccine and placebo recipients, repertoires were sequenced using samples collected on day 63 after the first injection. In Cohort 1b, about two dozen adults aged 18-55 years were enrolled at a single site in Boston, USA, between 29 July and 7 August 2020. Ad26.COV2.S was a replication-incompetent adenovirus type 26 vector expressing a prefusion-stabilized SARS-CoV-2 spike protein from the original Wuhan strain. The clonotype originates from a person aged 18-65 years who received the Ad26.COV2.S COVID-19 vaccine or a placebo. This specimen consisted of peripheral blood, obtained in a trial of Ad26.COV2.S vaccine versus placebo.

The CDR3 has the sequence CASSPDIGNTIYF. The nucleotides are TGTGCCAGCAGCCCGGACATCGGAAACACCATATATTTT. The rearranged chain carries TRBV11-2 and TRBJ1-3; 5 matching bases give a weak D call of TRBD1. The CDR3 covers 13 residues, taking in both the cysteine and the phenylalanine. The DNA shown is the 39-base CDR3, in frame from base 1. Trimming removed 5 bases from V and 4 bases from J, leaving 9 bases between the germline ends. The germline V gene supplies CDR1 SGHAT and CDR2 FQNNGV. The reference TRBV11-2 and TRBJ1-3 proteins fill in what lies around the CDR3, so the full variable domain reads EAGVAQSPRYKIIEKRQSVAFWCNPISGHATLYWYQQILGQGPKLLIQFQNNGVVDDSQLPKDRFSAERLKGVDSTLKIQPAKLEDSAVYLCASSPDIGNTIYFGEGSWLTVV.